A selection of T cell receptor beta chains follows, all from one sample in a study of cytomegalovirus exposure and HLA in healthy donors. Generated by immunoSEQ multiplex PCR, the TCRdb table keeps only in-frame clones and is missing some. The sample has over 150,000 clones, 80% to 85% seen once. The specimen was PBMCs. The receptors shown here come from a man over 45 in good health and CMV-seronegative. CDR3s include the opening cysteine and the closing phenylalanine or tryptophan. D genes are given only for firm matches.

j_call,d_call,cdr3_length,v_call,cdr3_nt,cdr3_aa
TRBJ2-2,NA,12,TRBV7-2,TGTGCCAGCACCCCGGGGTTCGGGGAGCTGTTTTTT,CASTPGFGELFF
TRBJ1-1,NA,13,TRBV30,TGTGCCTGGAGTGTCTTCGGGGAAACTGAAGCTTTCTTT,CAWSVFGETEAFF
TRBJ2-3,TRBD1,15,TRBV6-6,TGTGCCAGCAGACCTACAGGGGGGAACACAGATACGCAGTATTTT,CASRPTGGNTDTQYF
TRBJ2-3,TRBD2,17,TRBV7-9,TGTGCCAGCAGCGGAGGTGGCAGCGGGAGCAGCACAGATACGCAGTATTTT,CASSGGGSGSSTDTQYF
TRBJ1-1,NA,14,TRBV7-2,TGTGCCAGCAGCTTCCGAGGCCAGAACACTGAAGCTTTCTTT,CASSFRGQNTEAFF
TRBJ2-6,NA,17,TRBV5-8,TGTGCCAGCAGTCTAGGGGCCATCGGATCTGGGGCCAACGTCCTGACTTTC,CASSLGAIGSGANVLTF
TRBJ1-2,NA,11,TRBV20-1,TGCAGTGGGCCGGGAATCTATGGCTACACCTTC,CSGPGIYGYTF
TRBJ1-5,TRBD1,14,TRBV28,TGTGCCAGCAGCCGAACAGGGGGAGGTCAGCCCCAGCATTTT,CASSRTGGGQPQHF
TRBJ1-5,TRBD1,16,TRBV6-1,TGTGCCAGCAGTGAAATGGGACAGGGGTATAGTCAGCCCCAGCATTTT,CASSEMGQGYSQPQHF
TRBJ2-3,NA,12,TRBV7-9,TGTGCCAGCAGCCCCGGGACAGATACGCAGTATTTT,CASSPGTDTQYF